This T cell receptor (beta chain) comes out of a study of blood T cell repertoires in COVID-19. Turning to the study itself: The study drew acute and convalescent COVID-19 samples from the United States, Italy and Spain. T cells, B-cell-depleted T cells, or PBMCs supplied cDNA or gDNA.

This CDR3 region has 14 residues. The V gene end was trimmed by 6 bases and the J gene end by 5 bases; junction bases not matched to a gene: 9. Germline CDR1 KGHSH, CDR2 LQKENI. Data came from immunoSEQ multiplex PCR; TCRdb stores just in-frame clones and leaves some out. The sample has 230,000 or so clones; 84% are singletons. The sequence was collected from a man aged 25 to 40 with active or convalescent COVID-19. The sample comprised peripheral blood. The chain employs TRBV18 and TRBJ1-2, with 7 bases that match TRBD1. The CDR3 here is CASSRQGLDYGYTF. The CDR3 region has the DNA TGTGCCAGCTCCCGACAGGGACTTGATTATGGCTACACCTTC.